This T cell receptor beta chain comes out of a study of blood T cell repertoires in COVID-19. Background on the study: Samples representing acute and convalescent COVID-19 were sourced from the United States, Italy and Spain.

Sequenced by immunoSEQ multiplex PCR; TCRdb stores in-frame clones only, minus some. The sample carries 300,000 or so clones, roughly nine tenths recorded once. Adults between roughly 18 and 90 years of age took part from 20 to 25 US areas. Donors were grouped by their self-reported clinical history. Recovered participants had two consecutive negative NP/OP PCR tests, healthcare professional clearance, or symptom resolution. Trimming took 6 bases from V and 0 from J, leaving 21 bases between them. Germline V CDR1 and CDR2: MNHEY, SMNVEV (reference sequence). CDR3 length: 18 amino acids. This receptor was identified in a man in his sixties who had recovered from COVID-19. The chain joins TRBV27 to TRBJ1-5; maybe TRBD1 (6 bases). Sequencing input: PBMCs or T cells enriched from blood (not recorded which). The CDR3 sequence is CASSRKIQGGISNQPQHF. The CDR3 coding sequence is TGTGCCAGCAGCCGCAAAATACAGGGTGGGATTAGCAATCAGCCCCAGCATTTT.